This paragraph covers one T cell receptor beta chain sequence. The target antigen is unknown. This specimen belongs to a study of shared clonotypes between healthy human individuals. Overall study results and limits: Sharing across several donors was seen in around 5.1% of naive CD4 clonotypes. The rarefaction results pointed to incomplete sorted-subset sequencing despite large depth. The expectation was that sequencing depth would affect clonotype sharing among donors. The generation probabilities recorded for non-shared clonotypes fell below those of clonotypes shared by all four donors.

Naive CD8 isolation took CD45RO-negative cells positively selected for CCR7 and excluded terminally differentiated effector memory CD45RA+ cells. Sequencing used immunoSEQ multiplex PCR; TCRdb keeps in-frame clones, though not all of them. The sample gives 700,000 to 950,000 clones, about 97% of which show up once; under 0.3% is in the top ten. Germline V gene data show CDR1 as SGHDT and CDR2 as YYEEEE. The CDR3 runs to 15 residues. Unmatched junction bases numbered 10, after V lost 4 bases and J lost 9 bases. The receptor comes from a man aged 25 to 45 in good health. The chain joins TRBV5-6 to TRBJ2-1; 10 nucleotides agree with TRBD2. The sample consisted of naive CD8+ T cells sorted from blood. CDR3 DNA sequence: TGTGCCAGCAGCCCCCGGCTAGCGGGAGTGGTTGAGCAGTTCTTC. It encodes CASSPRLAGVVEQFF. Using reference TRBV5-6 and TRBJ2-1 for the parts outside the CDR3, the full variable domain is DAGVTQSPTHLIKTRGQQVTLRCSPKSGHDTVSWYQQALGQGPQFIFQYYEEEERQRGNFPDRFSGHQFPNYSSELNVNALLLGDSALYLCASSPRLAGVVEQFFGPGTRLTVL.